This T cell receptor beta chain originates from a study of blood T cell repertoires in COVID-19 (dated by TCRdb to 2020 to 2022). As for the study more broadly: Samples from collaborators originated in the United States, Italy and Spain and spanned both the acute and convalescent phases of COVID-19. Where available, HLA class I and class II types were obtained from metadata supplied by the sample provider rather than from assay-based typing. A de-identified subject ID, COVID-19 status, age in years and sex were almost always included in the sample metadata. A freely available public database, intended as a resource for researchers studying the immune response to SARS-CoV-2, is where the repertoires were released. The samples were drawn from two sources: the first 160 participants of the ongoing ImmuneRACE study, and 950 to 1,500 subjects contributed by 6 global collaborators. The dataset comprised deeply sampled blood TCRbeta repertoires from subjects exposed to, actively infected with, or recovered from COVID-19. The material from the prospective study consisted of cDNA or gDNA derived from T cells, B-cell-depleted T cells, or PBMCs. The study at large found these results: Clinical and demographic metadata were provided uncurated, with the amount varying by source and participant.

The immunoSEQ Assay, a bias-controlled multiplex PCR, was used to amplify TCRbeta CDR3 regions from genomic DNA. The paper's data handling went like this. Within the assay, amplification of reference gene primers was used to estimate how many nucleated cells each sample contained. To quantify the absolute abundance of each unique TCRbeta CDR3 rearrangement, sequence reads were collapsed and filtered. For each sample, productive Simpson clonality was calculated as the square root of Simpson's diversity index across productive rearrangements. This immuneACCESS table, as held by TCRdb, lists in-frame sequences with V and J called but not all clones. Of the missing ones, under half trace to an unresolved V gene in checked studies; the others have no known cause. That table gives V, J and clone size, and the DNA gave D and trimming. This sample is represented by roughly 220,000 clones; almost 90% of them were singletons. The leading ten clones occupy approximately 15% of the sample.

Comments on this clone: Its antigen has not been determined. Base qualities are not provided; no much larger clone lies one nucleotide away.

Enrolling through a virtual design, the prospective study's participants ranged in age from roughly 18 to 89 years and lived across roughly 24 United States geographic areas. Cohort assignment in the prospective study relied on participant-reported clinical history from a screening survey and a study questionnaire. Each participant in the prospective study had whole blood, serum and a nasopharyngeal or oropharyngeal swab collected by mobile phlebotomists. Prospective study participants could optionally give additional blood draws and questionnaires over an approximately two-month period. Blood samples from the prospective study were shipped frozen or at room temperature prior to DNA extraction. Trimming removed 1 base from V and 10 bases from J; the gene matches leave 9 bases unexplained. Taken from the germline V gene, the CDR1 and CDR2 loops are SGHDN and FVKESK. The CDR3 spans 15 residues, from the cysteine through the phenylalanine. Left in the record is the CDR3 DNA by itself, 45 bases read in frame from the first base.

The chain is assembled from TRBV14 and TRBJ1-4, with 7 middle bases fitting TRBD1. The TCR comes from a woman between 50 and 59 years old with acute COVID-19. Sequenced: PBMCs or T cells enriched from blood (not recorded which). The bases are TGTGCCAGCAGCCAAGTGACAGGGTATGGAGGAAAACTGTTTTTT. Its amino acids are CASSQVTGYGGKLFF.